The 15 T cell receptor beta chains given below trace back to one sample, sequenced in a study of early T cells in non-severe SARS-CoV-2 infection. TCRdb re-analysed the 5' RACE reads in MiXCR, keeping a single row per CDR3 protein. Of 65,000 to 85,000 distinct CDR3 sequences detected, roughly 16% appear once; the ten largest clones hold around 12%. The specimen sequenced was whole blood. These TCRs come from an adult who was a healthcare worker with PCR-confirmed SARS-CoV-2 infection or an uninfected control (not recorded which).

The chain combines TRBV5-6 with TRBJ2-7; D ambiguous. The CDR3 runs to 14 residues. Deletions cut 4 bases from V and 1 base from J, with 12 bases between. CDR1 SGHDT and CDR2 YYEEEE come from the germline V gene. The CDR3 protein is CASSPIPNSYEQYF. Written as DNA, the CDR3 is TGTGCCAGCAGCCCGATTCCGAATTCCTACGAGCAGTACTTC.

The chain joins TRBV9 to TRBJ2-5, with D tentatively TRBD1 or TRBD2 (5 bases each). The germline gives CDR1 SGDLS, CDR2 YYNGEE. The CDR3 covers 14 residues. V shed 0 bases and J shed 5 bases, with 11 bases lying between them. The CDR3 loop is CASSVGDGVETQYF. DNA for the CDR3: TGTGCCAGCAGCGTAGGGGACGGGGTCGAGACCCAGTACTTC. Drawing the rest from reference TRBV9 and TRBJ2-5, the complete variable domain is DSGVTQTPKHLITATGQRVTLRCSPRSGDLSVYWYQQSLDQGLQFLIQYYNGEERAKGNILERFSAQQFPDLHSELNLSSLELGDSALYFCASSVGDGVETQYFGPGTRLLVL.

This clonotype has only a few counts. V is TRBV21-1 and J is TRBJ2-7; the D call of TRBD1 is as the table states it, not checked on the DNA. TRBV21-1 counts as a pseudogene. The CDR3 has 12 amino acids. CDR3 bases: TGTGCCAGCAGCCGGGACAGGTACGAGCAGTACTTC. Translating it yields CASSRDRYEQYF.

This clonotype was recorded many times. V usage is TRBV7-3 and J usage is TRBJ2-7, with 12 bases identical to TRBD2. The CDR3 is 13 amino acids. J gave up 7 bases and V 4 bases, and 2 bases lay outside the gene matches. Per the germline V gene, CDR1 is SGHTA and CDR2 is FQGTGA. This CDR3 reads CASSSGLAGEQYF. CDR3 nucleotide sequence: TGTGCCAGCAGCTCCGGACTAGCGGGAGAGCAGTACTTC.

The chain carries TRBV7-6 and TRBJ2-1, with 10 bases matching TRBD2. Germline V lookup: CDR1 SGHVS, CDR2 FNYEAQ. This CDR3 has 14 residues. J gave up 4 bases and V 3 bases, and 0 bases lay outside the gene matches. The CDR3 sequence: CASSFSGGYNEQFF. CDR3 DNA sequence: TGTGCCAGCAGCTTTAGCGGGGGGTACAATGAGCAGTTCTTC.

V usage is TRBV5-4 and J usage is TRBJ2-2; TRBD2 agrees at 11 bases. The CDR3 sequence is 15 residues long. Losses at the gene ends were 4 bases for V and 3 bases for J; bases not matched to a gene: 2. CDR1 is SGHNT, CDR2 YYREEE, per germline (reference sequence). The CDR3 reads CASSPGLADTGELFF. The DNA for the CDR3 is TGTGCCAGCAGCCCGGGACTAGCGGACACCGGGGAGCTGTTTTTT.

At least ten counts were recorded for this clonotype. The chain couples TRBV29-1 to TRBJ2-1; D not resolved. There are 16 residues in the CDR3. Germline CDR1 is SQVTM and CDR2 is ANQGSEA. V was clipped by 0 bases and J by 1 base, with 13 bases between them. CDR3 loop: CSVEDQDRRSYNEQFF. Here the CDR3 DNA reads TGCAGCGTTGAAGATCAGGATCGACGATCCTACAATGAGCAGTTCTTC.

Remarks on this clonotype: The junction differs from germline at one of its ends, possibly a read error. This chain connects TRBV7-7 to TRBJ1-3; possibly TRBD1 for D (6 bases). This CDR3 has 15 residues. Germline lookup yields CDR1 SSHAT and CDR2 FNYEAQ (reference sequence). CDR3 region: CASSLAGHPSDTIYF. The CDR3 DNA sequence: TGTGCTAGCAGCTTAGCGGGACACCCTTCGGACACCATATATTTT. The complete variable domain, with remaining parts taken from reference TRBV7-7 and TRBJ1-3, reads GAGVSQSPRYKVTKRGQDVTLRCDPISSHATLYWYQQALGQGPEFLTYFNYEAQPDKSGLPSDRFSAERPEGSISTLTIQRTEQRDSAMYRCASSLAGHPSDTIYFGEGSWLTVV.

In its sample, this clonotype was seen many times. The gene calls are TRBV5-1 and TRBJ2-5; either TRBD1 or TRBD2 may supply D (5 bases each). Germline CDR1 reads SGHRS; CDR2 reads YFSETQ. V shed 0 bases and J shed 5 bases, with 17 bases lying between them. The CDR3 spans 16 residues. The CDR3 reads CASSLASTSEGETQYF. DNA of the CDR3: TGCGCCAGCAGCTTGGCCTCGACAAGCGAGGGGGAGACCCAGTACTTC. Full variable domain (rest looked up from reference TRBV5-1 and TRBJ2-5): KAGVTQTPRYLIKTRGQQVTLSCSPISGHRSVSWYQQTPGQGLQFLFEYFSETQRNKGNFPGRFSGRQFSNSRSEMNVSTLELGDSALYLCASSLASTSEGETQYFGPGTRLLVL.

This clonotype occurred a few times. CDR3 residues: CASSITVEDNNYGYTF. CDR3 nucleotide sequence: TGTGCCAGCAGTATTACCGTAGAGGACAATAACTATGGCTACACCTTC. The chain links TRBV6-5 to TRBJ1-2, with D maybe TRBD1 (5 bases). V lost 5 bases and J 1 base, leaving 17 bases between the germline ends. Per germline, CDR1 MNHEY and CDR2 SVGAGI. The CDR3 spans 16 residues.

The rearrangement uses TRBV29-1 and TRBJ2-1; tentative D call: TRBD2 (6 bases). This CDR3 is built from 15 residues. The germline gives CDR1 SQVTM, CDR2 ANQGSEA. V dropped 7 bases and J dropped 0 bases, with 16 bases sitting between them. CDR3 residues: CSAAPGGSSYNEQFF. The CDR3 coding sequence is TGCAGCGCTGCCCCCGGGGGAAGCTCCTACAATGAGCAGTTCTTC.

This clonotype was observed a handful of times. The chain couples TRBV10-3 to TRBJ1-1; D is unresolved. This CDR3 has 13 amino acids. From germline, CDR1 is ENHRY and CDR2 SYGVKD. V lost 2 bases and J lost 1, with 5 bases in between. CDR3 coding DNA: TGTGCCATCAGTGAGGTCAGGAACACTGAAGCTTTCTTT. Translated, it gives CAISEVRNTEAFF.

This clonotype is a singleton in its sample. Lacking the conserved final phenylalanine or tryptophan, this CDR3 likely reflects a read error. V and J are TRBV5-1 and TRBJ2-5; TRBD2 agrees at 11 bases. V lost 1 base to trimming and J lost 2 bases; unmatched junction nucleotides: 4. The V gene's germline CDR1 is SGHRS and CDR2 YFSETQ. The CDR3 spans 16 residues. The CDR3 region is CASSLTSGGSQETQYL. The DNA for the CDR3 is TGCGCCAGCAGCTTGACTAGCGGGGGATCTCAAGAGACCCAGTACCTC.

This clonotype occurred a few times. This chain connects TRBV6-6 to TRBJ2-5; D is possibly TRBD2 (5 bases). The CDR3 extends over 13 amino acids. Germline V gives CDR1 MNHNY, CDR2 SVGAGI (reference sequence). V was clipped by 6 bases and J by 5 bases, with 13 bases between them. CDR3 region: CASSPGFGETQYF. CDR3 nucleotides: TGTGCCAGCAGCCCGGGGTTTGGGGAGACCCAGTACTTC.

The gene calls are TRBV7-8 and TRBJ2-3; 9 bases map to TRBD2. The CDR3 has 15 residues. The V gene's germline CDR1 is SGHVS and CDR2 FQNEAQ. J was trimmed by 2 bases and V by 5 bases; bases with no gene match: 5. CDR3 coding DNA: TGTGCCAGCAGCGTGGGACTAGCTTTCACAGATACGCAGTATTTT. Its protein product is CASSVGLAFTDTQYF.